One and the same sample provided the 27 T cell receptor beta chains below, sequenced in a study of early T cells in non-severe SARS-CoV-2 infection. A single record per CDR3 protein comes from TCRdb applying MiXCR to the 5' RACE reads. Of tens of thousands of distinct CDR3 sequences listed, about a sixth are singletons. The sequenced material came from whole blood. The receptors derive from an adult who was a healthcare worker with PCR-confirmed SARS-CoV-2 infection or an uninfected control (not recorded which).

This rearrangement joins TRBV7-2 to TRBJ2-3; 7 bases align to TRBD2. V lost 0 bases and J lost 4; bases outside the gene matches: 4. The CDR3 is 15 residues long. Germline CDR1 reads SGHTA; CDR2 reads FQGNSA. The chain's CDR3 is CASSLAGLAADTQYF. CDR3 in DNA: TGTGCCAGCAGCTTAGCCGGCCTAGCGGCAGATACGCAGTATTTT.

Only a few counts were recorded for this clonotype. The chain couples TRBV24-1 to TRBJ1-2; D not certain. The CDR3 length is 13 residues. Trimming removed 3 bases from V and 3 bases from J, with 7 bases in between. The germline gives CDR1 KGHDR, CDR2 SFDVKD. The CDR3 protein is CATSDPPDYGYTF. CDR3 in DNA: TGTGCCACCAGTGATCCCCCCGACTATGGCTACACCTTC.

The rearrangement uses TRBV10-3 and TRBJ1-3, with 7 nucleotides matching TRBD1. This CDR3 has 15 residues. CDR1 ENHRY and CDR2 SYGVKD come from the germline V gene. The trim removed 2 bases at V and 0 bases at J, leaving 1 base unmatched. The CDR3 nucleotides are TGTGCCATCAGTGAGGGGACAGTCTCTGGAAACACCATATATTTT. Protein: CAISEGTVSGNTIYF.

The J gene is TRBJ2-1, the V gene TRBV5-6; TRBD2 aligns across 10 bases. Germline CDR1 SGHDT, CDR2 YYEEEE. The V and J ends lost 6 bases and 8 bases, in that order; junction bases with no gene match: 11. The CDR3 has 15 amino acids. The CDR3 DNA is TGTGCCAGCACCTGGGCGACTAGCGGGTTCCATGAGCAGTTCTTC. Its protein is CASTWATSGFHEQFF.

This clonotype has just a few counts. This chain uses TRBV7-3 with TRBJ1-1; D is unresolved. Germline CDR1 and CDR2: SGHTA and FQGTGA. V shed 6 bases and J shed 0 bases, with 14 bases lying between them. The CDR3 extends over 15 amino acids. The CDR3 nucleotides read TGTGCCAGCAGAGAGTGGGCTTCAATGAACACTGAAGCTTTCTTT. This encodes CASREWASMNTEAFF.

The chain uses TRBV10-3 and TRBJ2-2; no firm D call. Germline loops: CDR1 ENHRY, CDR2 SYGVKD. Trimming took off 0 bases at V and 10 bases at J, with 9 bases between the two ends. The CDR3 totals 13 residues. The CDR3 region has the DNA TGTGCCATCAGTGAGTCAATCCAGGCGGAGCTGTTTTTT. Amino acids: CAISESIQAELFF.

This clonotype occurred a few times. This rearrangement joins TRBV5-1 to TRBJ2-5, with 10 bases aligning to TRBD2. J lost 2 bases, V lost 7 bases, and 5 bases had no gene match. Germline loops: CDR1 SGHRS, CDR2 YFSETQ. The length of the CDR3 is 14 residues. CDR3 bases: TGCGCCAGCGGACTAGCGGTCCCTCAAGAGACCCAGTACTTC. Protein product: CASGLAVPQETQYF.

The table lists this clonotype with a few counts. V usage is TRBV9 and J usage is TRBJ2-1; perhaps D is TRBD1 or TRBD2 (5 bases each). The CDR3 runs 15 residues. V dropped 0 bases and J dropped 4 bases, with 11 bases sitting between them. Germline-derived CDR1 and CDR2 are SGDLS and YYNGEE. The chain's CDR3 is CASSVVPGLYNEQFF. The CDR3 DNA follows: TGTGCCAGCAGCGTAGTTCCGGGGCTGTACAATGAGCAGTTCTTC.

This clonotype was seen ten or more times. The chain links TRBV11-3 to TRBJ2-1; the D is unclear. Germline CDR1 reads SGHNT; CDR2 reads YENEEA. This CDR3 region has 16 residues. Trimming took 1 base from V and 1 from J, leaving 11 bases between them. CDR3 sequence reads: CASSLGGQPSYNEQFF. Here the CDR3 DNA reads TGTGCCAGCAGCTTAGGGGGTCAGCCTTCCTACAATGAGCAGTTCTTC. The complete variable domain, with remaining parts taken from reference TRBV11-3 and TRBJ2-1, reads EAGVVQSPRYKIIEKKQPVAFWCNPISGHNTLYWYLQNLGQGPELLIRYENEEAVDDSQLPKDRFSAERLKGVDSTLKIQPAELGDSAVYLCASSLGGQPSYNEQFFGPGTRLTVL.

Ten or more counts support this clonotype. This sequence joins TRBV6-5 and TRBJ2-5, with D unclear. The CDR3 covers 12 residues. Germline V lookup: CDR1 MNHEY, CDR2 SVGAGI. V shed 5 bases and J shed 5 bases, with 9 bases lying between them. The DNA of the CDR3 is TGTGCCAGCAGTCGGACGGGTGAGACCCAGTACTTC. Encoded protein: CASSRTGETQYF.

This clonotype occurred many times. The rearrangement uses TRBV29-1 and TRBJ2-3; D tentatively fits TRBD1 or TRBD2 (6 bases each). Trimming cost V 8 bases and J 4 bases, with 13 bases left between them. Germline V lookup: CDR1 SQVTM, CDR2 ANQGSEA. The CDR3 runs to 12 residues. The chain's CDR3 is CSLERGADTQYF. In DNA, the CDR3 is TGCAGCTTAGAGAGGGGGGCAGATACGCAGTATTTT.

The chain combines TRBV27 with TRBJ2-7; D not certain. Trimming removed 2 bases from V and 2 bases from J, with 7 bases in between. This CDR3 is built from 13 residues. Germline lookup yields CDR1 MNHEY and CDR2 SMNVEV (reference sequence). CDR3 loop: CASSLDGAYEQYF. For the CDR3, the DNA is TGTGCCAGCAGTTTAGACGGCGCCTACGAGCAGTACTTC.

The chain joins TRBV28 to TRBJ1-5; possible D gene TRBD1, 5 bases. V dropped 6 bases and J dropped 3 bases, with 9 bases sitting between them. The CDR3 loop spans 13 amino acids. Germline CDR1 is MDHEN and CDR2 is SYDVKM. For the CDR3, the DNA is TGTGCCAGCAGACGACAGTCCAATCAGCCCCAGCATTTT. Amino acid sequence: CASRRQSNQPQHF.

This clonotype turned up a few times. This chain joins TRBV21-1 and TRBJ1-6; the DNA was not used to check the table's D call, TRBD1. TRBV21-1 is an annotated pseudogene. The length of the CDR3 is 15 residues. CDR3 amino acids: CASSKGPGMNSPLHF. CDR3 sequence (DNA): TGTGCCAGCAGCAAAGGGCCGGGGATGAATTCACCCCTCCACTTT.

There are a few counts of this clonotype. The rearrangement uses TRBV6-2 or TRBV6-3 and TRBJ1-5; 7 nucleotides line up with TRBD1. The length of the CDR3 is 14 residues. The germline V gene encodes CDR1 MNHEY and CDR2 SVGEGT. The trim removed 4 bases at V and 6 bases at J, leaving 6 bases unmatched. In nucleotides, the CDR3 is TGTGCCAGCAGTTCCGGGACAGATATTCAGCCCCAGCATTTT. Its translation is CASSSGTDIQPQHF.

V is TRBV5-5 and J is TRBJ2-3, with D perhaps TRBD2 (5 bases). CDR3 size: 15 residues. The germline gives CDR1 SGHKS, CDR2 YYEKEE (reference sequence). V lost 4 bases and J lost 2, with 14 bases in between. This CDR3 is CASSQTPGNTDTQYF. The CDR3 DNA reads TGTGCCAGCAGCCAAACCCCGGGAAACACAGATACGCAGTATTTT.

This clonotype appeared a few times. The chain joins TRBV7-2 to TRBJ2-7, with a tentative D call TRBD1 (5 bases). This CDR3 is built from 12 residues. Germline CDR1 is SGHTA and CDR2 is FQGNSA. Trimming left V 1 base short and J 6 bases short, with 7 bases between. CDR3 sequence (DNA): TGTGCCAGCAGCTTAGACAGGTTCGAGCAGTACTTC. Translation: CASSLDRFEQYF.

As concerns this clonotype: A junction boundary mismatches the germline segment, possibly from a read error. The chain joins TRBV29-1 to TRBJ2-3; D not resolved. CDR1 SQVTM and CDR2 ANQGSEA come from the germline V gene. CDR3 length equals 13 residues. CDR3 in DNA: TGCAGCGCTGAATTGCCTAGCACAGATACGCAGTATTTT. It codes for CSAELPSTDTQYF.

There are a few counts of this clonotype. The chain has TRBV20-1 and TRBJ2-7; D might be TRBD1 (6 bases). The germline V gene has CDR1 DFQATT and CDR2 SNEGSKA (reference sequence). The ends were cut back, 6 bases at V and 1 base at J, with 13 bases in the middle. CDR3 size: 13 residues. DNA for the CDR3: TGCAGTGCCCATGACAGGACGTCCTACGAGCAGTACTTC. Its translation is CSAHDRTSYEQYF.

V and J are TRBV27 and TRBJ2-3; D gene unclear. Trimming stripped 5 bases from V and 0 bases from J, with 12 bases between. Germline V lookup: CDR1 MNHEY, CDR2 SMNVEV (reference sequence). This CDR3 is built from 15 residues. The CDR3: CASSPTKSSTDTQYF. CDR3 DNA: TGTGCCAGCAGTCCAACAAAGTCTAGCACAGATACGCAGTATTTT.

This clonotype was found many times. CDR3 in amino acids: CASSLGAVNTEAFF. Written as DNA, the CDR3 is TGTGCCAGCAGTTTAGGGGCAGTGAACACTGAAGCTTTCTTT. The genes are TRBV28 and TRBJ1-1; TRBD1 is a possible D gene (5 bases). V was trimmed by 2 bases and J by 0 bases, leaving 7 bases between them. Germline loops: CDR1 MDHEN, CDR2 SYDVKM. CDR3 length: 14 residues.

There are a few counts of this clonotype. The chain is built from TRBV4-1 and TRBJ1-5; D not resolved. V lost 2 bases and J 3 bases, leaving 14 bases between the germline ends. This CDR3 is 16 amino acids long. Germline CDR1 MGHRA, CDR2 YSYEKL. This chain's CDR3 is CASSQPSEGFNQPQHF. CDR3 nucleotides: TGCGCCAGCAGCCAACCCTCTGAGGGATTCAATCAGCCCCAGCATTTT.

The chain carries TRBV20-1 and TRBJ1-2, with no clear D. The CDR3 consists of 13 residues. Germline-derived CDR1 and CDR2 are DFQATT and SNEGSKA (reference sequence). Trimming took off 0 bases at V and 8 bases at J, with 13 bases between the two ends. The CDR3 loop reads CSARDQAGSGYTF. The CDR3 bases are TGCAGTGCTAGAGATCAGGCGGGCAGCGGCTACACCTTC.

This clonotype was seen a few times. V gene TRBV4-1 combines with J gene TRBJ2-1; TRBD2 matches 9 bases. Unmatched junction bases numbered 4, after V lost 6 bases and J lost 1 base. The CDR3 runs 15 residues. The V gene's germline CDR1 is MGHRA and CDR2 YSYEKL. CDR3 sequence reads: CASRERGASYNEQFF. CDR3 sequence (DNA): TGCGCCAGCAGGGAGCGGGGGGCATCCTACAATGAGCAGTTCTTC.

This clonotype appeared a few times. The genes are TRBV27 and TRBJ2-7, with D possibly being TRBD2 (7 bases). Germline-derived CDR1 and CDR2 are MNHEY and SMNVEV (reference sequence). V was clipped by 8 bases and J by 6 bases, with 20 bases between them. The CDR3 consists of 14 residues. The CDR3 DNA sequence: TGTGCCAGCGGGCTGCGGGGGCCTCCGAGCGAGCAGTACTTC. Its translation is CASGLRGPPSEQYF.

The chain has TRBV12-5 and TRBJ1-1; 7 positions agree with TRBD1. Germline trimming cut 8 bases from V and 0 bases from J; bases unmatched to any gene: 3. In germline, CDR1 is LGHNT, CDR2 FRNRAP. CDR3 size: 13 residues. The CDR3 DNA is TGTGCTAGTCGAGGGGGCTTGAACACTGAAGCTTTCTTT. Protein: CASRGGLNTEAFF.

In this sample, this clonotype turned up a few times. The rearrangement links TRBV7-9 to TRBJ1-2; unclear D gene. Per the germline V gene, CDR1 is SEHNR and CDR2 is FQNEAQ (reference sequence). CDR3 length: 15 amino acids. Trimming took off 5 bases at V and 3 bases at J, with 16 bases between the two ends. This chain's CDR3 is CASSPPPAVYYGYTF. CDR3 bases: TGTGCCAGCAGCCCCCCGCCGGCGGTTTACTATGGCTACACCTTC.